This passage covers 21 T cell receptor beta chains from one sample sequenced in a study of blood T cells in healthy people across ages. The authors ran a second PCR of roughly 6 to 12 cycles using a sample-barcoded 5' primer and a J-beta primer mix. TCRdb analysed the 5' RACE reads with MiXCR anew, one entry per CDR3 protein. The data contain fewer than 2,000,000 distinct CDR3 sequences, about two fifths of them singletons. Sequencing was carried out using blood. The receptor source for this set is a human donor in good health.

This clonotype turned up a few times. Here the CDR3 reads CSVEDWQGVRETQYF. The CDR3 coding sequence is TGCAGCGTTGAAGATTGGCAGGGGGTACGAGAGACCCAGTACTTC. The chain links TRBV29-1 to TRBJ2-5; 7 bases are a match to TRBD1. There are 15 residues in the CDR3. With V trimmed by 0 bases and J by 4 bases, 8 bases remained unmatched. Germline V gives CDR1 SQVTM, CDR2 ANQGSEA.

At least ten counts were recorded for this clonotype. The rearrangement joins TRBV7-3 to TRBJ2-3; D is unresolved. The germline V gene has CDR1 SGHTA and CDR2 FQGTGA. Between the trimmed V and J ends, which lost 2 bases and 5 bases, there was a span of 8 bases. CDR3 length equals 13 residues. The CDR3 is CASSLSPGDTQYF. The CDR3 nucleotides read TGTGCCAGCAGCTTATCCCCGGGAGATACGCAGTATTTT.

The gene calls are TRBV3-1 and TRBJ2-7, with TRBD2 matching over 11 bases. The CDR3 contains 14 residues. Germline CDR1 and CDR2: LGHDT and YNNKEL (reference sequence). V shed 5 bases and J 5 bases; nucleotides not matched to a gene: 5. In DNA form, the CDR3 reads TGTGCCAGCAGCGGAGGGACTAGCGGAAACGAGCAGTACTTC. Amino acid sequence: CASSGGTSGNEQYF.

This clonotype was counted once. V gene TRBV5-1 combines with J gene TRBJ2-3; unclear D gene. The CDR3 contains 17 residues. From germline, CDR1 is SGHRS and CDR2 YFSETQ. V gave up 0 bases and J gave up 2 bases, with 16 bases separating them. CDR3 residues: CASSLVNAAAHTDTQYF. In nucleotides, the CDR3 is TGCGCCAGCAGCTTGGTGAACGCGGCAGCACACACAGATACGCAGTATTTT.

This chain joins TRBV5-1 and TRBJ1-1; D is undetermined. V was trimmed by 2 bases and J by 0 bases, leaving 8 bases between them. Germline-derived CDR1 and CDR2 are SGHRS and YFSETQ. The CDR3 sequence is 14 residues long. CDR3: CASSFSSVNTEAFF. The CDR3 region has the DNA TGCGCCAGCAGCTTTTCGTCTGTGAACACTGAAGCTTTCTTT.

The CDR3 nucleotides are TGTGCCAGCAGCGTAAGTGCGGGGGGGGTCTACGAGCAGTACTTC. The encoded protein is CASSVSAGGVYEQYF. The chain carries TRBV9 and TRBJ2-7, with 9 bases aligning to TRBD2. J gave up 3 bases and V 1 base, and 5 bases lay outside the gene matches. The CDR3 sequence is 15 residues long. Germline-derived CDR1 and CDR2 are SGDLS and YYNGEE.

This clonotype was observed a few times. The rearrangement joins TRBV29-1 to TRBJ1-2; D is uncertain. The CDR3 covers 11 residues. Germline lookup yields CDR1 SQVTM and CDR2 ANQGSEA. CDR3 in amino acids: CNVTRDYGYTF. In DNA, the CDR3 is TGCAACGTGACCAGAGATTATGGCTACACCTTC.

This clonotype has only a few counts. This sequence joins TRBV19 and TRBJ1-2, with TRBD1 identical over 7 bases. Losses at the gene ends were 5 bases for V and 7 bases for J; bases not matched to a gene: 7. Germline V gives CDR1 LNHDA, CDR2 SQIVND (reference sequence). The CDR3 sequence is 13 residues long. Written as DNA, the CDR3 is TGTGCCAGTAGTCCCCGACAGGGATCTGGCTACACCTTC. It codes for CASSPRQGSGYTF.

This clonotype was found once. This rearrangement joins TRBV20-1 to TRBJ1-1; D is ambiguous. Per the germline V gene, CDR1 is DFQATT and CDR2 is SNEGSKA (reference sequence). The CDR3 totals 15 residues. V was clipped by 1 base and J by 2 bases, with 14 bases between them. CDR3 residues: CSARVLSGLNTEAFF. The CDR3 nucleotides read TGCAGTGCTAGAGTACTAAGCGGCCTCAACACTGAAGCTTTCTTT.

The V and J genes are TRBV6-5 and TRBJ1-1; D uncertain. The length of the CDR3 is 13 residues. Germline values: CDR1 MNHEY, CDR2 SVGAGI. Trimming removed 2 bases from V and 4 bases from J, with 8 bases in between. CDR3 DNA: TGTGCCAGCAGTTACACTGGGTTCACTGAAGCTTTCTTT. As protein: CASSYTGFTEAFF.

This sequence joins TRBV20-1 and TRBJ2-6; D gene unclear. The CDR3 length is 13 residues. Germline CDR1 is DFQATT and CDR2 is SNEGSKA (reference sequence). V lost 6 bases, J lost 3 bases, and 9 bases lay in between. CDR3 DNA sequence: TGCAGTGCGACGGTCGGTGGGGCCAACGTCCTGACTTTC. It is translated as CSATVGGANVLTF.

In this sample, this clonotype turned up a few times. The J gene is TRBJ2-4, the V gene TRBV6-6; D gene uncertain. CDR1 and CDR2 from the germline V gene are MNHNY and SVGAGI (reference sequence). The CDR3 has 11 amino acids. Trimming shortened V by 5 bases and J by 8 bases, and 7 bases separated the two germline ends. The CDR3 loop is CASSGEYIQYF. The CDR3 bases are TGTGCCAGCAGTGGAGAGTACATTCAGTACTTC.

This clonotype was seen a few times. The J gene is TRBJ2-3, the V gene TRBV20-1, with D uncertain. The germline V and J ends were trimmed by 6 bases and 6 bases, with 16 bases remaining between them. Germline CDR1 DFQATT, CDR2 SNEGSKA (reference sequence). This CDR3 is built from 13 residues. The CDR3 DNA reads TGCAGTGCGCCGGTTAATATTGCGGATACGCAGTATTTT. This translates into CSAPVNIADTQYF.

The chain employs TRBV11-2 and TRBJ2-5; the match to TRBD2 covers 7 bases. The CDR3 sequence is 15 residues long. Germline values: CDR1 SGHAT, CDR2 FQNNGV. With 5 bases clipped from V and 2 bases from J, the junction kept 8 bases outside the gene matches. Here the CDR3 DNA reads TGTGCCAGCAGCCTTACGACTAGCAGGCAAGAGACCCAGTACTTC. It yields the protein CASSLTTSRQETQYF.

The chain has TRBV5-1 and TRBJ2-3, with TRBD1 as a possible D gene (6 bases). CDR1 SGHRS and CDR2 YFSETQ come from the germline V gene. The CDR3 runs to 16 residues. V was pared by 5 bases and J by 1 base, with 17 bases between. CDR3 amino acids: CASSSLGQYRTDTQYF. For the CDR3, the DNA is TGCGCCAGCAGTTCTTTAGGACAGTATCGCACAGATACGCAGTATTTT.

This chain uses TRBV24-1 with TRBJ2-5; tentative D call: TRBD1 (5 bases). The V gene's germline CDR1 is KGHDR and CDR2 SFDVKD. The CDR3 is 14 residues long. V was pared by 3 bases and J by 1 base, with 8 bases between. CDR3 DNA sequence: TGTGCCACCAGTGATGGGGCCCTCCAAGAGACCCAGTACTTC. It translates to CATSDGALQETQYF.

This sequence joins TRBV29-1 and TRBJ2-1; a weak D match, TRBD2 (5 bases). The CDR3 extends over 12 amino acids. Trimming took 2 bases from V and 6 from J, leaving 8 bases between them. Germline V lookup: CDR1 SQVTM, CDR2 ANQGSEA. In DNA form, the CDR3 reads TGCAGCGTTGAATCCGGGATCAATGAGCAGTTCTTC. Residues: CSVESGINEQFF.

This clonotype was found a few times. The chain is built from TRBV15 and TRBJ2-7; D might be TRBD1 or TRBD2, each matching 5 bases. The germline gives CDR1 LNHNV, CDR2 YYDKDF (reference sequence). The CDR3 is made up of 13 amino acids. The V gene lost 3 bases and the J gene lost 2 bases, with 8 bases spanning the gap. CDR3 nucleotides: TGTGCCACCAGCAGGGGACGGACCTACGAGCAGTACTTC. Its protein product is CATSRGRTYEQYF.

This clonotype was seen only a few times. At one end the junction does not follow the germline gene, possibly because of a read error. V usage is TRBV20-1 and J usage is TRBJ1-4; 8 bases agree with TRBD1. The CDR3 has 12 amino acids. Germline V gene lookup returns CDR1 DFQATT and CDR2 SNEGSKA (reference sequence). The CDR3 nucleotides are TGCAGCGCTACAGGGGGGGGGGAAAAACTGTTTTTT. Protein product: CSATGGGEKLFF.

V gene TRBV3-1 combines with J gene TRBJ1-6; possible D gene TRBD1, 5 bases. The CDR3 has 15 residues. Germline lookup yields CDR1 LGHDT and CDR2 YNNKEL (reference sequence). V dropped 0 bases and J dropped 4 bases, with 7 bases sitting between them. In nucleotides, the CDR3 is TGTGCCAGCAGCCAAGAGGGGCAGTATAATTCACCCCTCCACTTT. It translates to CASSQEGQYNSPLHF.

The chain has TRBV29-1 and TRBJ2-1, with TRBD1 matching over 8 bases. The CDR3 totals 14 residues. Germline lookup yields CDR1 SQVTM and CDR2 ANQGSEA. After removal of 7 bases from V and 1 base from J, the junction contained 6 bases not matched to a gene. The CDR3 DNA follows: TGCAGCGCTAGGACAGGGAAGTCCTACAATGAGCAGTTCTTC. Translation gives CSARTGKSYNEQFF.